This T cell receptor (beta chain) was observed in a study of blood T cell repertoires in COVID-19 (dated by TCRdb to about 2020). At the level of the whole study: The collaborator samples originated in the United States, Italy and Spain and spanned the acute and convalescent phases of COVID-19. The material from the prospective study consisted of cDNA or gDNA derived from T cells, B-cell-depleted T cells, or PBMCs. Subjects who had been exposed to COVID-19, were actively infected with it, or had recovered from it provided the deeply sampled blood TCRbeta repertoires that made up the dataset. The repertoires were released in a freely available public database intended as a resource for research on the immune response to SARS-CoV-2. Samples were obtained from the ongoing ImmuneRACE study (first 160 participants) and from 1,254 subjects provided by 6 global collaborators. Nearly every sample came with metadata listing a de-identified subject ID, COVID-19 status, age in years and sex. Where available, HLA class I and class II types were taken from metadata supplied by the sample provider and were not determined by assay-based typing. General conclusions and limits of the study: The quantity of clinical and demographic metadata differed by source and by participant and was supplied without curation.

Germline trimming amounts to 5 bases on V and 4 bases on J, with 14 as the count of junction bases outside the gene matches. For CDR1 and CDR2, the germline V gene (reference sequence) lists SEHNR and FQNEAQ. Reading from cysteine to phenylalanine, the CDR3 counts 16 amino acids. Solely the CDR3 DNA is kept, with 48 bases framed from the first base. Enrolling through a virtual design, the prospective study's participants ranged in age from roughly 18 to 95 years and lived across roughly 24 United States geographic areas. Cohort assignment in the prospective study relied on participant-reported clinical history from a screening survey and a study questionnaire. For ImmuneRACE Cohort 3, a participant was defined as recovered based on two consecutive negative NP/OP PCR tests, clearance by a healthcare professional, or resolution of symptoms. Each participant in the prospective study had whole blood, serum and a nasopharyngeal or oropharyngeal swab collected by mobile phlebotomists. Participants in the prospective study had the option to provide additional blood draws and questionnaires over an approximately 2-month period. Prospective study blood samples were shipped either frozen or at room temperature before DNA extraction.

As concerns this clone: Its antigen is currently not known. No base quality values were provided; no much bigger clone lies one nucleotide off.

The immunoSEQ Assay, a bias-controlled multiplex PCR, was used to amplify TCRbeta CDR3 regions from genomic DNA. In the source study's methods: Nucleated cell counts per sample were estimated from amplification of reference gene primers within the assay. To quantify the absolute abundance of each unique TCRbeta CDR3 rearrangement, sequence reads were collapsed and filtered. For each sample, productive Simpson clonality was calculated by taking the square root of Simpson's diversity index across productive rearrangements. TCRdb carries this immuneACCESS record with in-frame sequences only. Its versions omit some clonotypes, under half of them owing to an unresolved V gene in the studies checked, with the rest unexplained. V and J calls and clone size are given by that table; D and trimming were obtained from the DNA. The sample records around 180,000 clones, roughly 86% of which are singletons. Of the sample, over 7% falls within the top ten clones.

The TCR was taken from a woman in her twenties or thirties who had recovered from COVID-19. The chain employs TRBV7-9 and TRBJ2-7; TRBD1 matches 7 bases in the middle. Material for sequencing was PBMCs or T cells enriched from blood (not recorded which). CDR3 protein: CASSPPNGTEVYEQYF. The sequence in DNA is TGTGCCAGCAGCCCGCCAAACGGGACAGAGGTGTACGAGCAGTACTTC.